The source of this TCR beta chain is a study of brain T cells in children with intractable seizures. The sequenced cases were selected for having the highest brain T cell transcript signatures. Pre-surgery treatment included at least one anti-epileptic drug. Assay: immunoSEQ multiplex PCR; the TCRdb copy retains only in-frame clones and omits some. The sample records 60,000 to 65,000 clones, 90% to 97% being singletons. V lost 0 bases and J lost 7; bases outside the gene matches: 2. This CDR3 has 13 residues. Per the germline V gene, CDR1 is SGHRS and CDR2 is YFSETQ. The specimen comprised peripheral blood, sampled at surgery. This TCR derives from a boy under two years old with focal cortical dysplasia and intractable seizures. The rearrangement joins TRBV5-1 to TRBJ2-3, with TRBD2 matching over 7 bases. This CDR3 is CASSLGGLYTQYF. Written as DNA, the CDR3 is TGCGCCAGCAGCTTGGGGGGACTATATACGCAGTATTTT.